The rows below give T cell receptor beta chains drawn from one sample of a study of vaccination and CD4 T cells after COVID-19. No antigen is known for these receptors. TCRdb re-called the PCR reads through MiXCR, storing one row per CDR3 protein. Here the sample spans 9,500 to 14,000 distinct CDR3 sequences, about three fifths being singletons. Sequencing input: CD4+ T cells from blood, cultured in vitro. The source is a human donor who had recovered from COVID-19. Both conserved end residues are part of each CDR3. The D gene is left open where the match is weak. Size is omitted from some rows. Given values are once, few, many or a class for expanded clones.

>-|-|TRBV4-1|TRBJ1-5
TGCGCCAGCAGCCGAACCGGGACACGGGGAGGGAGCAATCAGCCCCAGCATTTT
CASSRTGTRGGSNQPQHF
>TRBD1|few|TRBV6-1|TRBJ2-1
TGTGCCAGCAGTCAGGACAGGGTCGCTAATGAGCAGTTCTTC
CASSQDRVANEQFF
>-|-|TRBV7-2|TRBJ2-7
TGTGCCAGCAGCCCAACCCGGGACACAACCTACGAGCAGTACTTC
CASSPTRDTTYEQYF
>-|-|TRBV5-4|TRBJ1-5
TGTGCCAGCAGCTTGTGGGGGTCTCAGCCCCAGCATTTT
CASSLWGSQPQHF
>-|-|TRBV27|TRBJ1-2
TGTGCCAGCAGTTTAAAGTGGGGGGATGGCTACACCTTC
CASSLKWGDGYTF
>-|-|TRBV14|TRBJ1-2
TGTGCCAGCAGCCAAGGAGTGCGGGACCTCCGGGAGATCTACACCTTC
CASSQGVRDLREIYTF
>TRBD1|-|TRBV2|TRBJ2-5
TGTGCCAGCAGCCGGGACAGCCCCCAAGAGACCCAGTACTTC
CASSRDSPQETQYF
>-|-|TRBV20-1|TRBJ1-4
TGCAGTGCTACCGACAGTTCCGAACTAACAAAACTGTTTTTT
CSATDSSELTKLFF
>TRBD1|-|TRBV7-9|TRBJ1-2
TGTGCCAGCAGCTTGCCCGGGACAGGAAACTATGGCTACACCTTC
CASSLPGTGNYGYTF
>TRBD2|-|TRBV7-3|TRBJ2-5
TGTGCCAGCAGCTTCAGCGGGGGGGTAGAGACCCAGTACTTC
CASSFSGGVETQYF
>TRBD1|-|TRBV20-1|TRBJ1-2
TGCAGTGCGCCGCCCGCGACAGGGGGTCGAAGTGGCTACACCTTC
CSAPPATGGRSGYTF
>TRBD1|-|TRBV24-1|TRBJ1-4
TGTGCCACCAGTGATCCCGGGACAGGGGGAGAAAAACTGTTTTTT
CATSDPGTGGEKLFF
>-|few|TRBV20-1|TRBJ2-7
TGCAGTGCTAGTGGGCAGGGGACGACCTACGAGCAGTACTTC
CSASGQGTTYEQYF
>-|-|TRBV27|TRBJ1-5
TGTGCCAGCAGTTCTCGGACGGATTACAATCAGCCCCAGCATTTT
CASSSRTDYNQPQHF
>TRBD2|-|TRBV2|TRBJ2-3
TGTGCCAGCAGTGAACTAGCGGGAAGAGGATTGCAGTATTTT
CASSELAGRGLQYF
>-|-|TRBV6-2/TRBV6-3|TRBJ1-5
TGTGCCAGCAGTCCCGGGGCCTATGAGGGGCCCCAGCATTTT
CASSPGAYEGPQHF
>TRBD2|few|TRBV11-1|TRBJ2-5
TGTGCCAGCAGCTTAGGGCCGGGGACTAGCGGGAAAGAGACCCAGTACTTC
CASSLGPGTSGKETQYF
>-|-|TRBV6-1|TRBJ1-5
TGTGCCAGCAGTGGTAATCAGCCCCAGCATTTT
CASSGNQPQHF
>-|few|TRBV19|TRBJ1-5
TGTGCCAGTAGTATTCAGGCAAATCAGCCCCAGCATTTT
CASSIQANQPQHF
>-|-|TRBV20-1|TRBJ2-1
TGCAGTGCACGCGGAGCGAAGTATGAGCAGTTCTTC
CSARGAKYEQFF
>TRBD2|few|TRBV15|TRBJ2-5
TGTGCCACCAGCAGAGGGCGTGGCGGGAGGGCCGCAGAGACCCAGTACTTC
CATSRGRGGRAAETQYF
>-|once|TRBV6-1|TRBJ2-7
TGTGCCAGCAGTCATCAGGGAACGAACGAGCAGTACTTC
CASSHQGTNEQYF
>TRBD2|-|TRBV5-1|TRBJ2-3
TGCGCCAGCAGCTCCGGGGGTAGCGGGAGCACAGATACGCAGTATTTT
CASSSGGSGSTDTQYF
>TRBD1|-|TRBV20-1|TRBJ1-6
TGCAGTGCTGGGACAGGGGCAGGATTGACATATAATTCACCCCTCCACTTT
CSAGTGAGLTYNSPLHF
>-|-|TRBV2|TRBJ1-2
TGTGCCAGCAGCCTGGGCCCCGCTAACTATGGCTACACCTTC
CASSLGPANYGYTF
>-|-|TRBV27|TRBJ1-6
TGTGCCAGCAGTTCTGCCCCGAATTCACCCCTCCACTTT
CASSSAPNSPLHF
>TRBD1|-|TRBV7-8|TRBJ1-1
TGTGCCAGCAACCGCAGGGGGAGTACTGAAGCTTTCTTT
CASNRRGSTEAFF
>-|once|TRBV11-3|TRBJ2-3
TGTGCCAGCAGCTTAGGGGCAGGATCTAGCACAGATACGCAGTATTTT
CASSLGAGSSTDTQYF
>TRBD1|-|TRBV12-3/TRBV12-4|TRBJ1-1
TGTGCCAGCAGACAGGGGGTGATGAACACTGAAGCTTTCTTT
CASRQGVMNTEAFF
>TRBD1|-|TRBV18|TRBJ2-5
TGTGCCAGCTCACGACAGGGAGAGACCCAGTACTTC
CASSRQGETQYF
>-|few|TRBV7-2|TRBJ2-2
TGTGCCAGCAGCTTAAGGCGAACGAACACCGGGGAGCTGTTTTTT
CASSLRRTNTGELFF
>-|-|TRBV20-1|TRBJ1-1
TGCAGTGCTCCCCGGTTGAACACTGAAGCTTTCTTT
CSAPRLNTEAFF
>-|-|TRBV27|TRBJ2-7
TGTGCCAGCAGTTTGGGTCCGGCCCCCTACGAGCAGTACTTC
CASSLGPAPYEQYF
>-|-|TRBV18|TRBJ2-7
TGTGCCAGCTCACCTTCCTCAGACATAGAGAAGCAGTACTTC
CASSPSSDIEKQYF
>-|-|TRBV28|TRBJ2-1
TGTGCCAGCAGTGGCCCGGGCTCCTACAATGAGCAGTTCTTC
CASSGPGSYNEQFF